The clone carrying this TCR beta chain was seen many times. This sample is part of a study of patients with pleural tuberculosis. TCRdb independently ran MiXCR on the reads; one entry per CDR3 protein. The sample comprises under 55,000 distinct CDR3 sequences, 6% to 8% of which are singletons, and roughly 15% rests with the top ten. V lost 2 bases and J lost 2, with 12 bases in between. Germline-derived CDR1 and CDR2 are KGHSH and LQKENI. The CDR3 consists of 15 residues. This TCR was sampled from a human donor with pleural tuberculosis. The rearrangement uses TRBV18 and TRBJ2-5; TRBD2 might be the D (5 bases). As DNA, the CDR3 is TGTGCCAGCTCACCAGAGCGGCGCCTTCAAGAGACCCAGTACTTC. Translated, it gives CASSPERRLQETQYF.